This T cell receptor (beta chain) was sequenced during a study of vaccination effects on CD4 cells after COVID-19. The CDR3 covers 16 residues. The ends lost 0 bases at V and 7 bases at J; junction bases unmatched: 8. The germline gives CDR1 SGHRS, CDR2 YFSETQ. The data were produced by immunoSEQ multiplex PCR, yet TCRdb's version contains in-frame clones alone and is incomplete. The data show fewer than 40,000 clones, about 72% seen once. Within the ViraFEST assay, antigen-specific CD4+ T cells underwent expansion with viral peptide pools prior to sequencing. The culture ran for roughly ten days before CD4+ T cells were isolated. The infection with SARS-CoV-2 (confirmed by PCR) occurred in this person between March and December 2020. Turning to this clone: Antigen specificity is unknown.

The sample consisted of CD4+ T cells from PBMCs cultured with a peptide pool, taken before COVID-19 vaccination. This TCR came from a human donor who had a prior SARS-CoV-2 infection. This chain joins TRBV5-1 and TRBJ2-2; 8 bases are shared with TRBD1. The CDR3 spells CASSLGTRGLGGELFF. DNA of the CDR3: TGCGCCAGCAGCTTGGGCACCAGGGGGCTCGGCGGGGAGCTGTTTTTT. The full variable domain, completed using reference TRBV5-1 and TRBJ2-2, is KAGVTQTPRYLIKTRGQQVTLSCSPISGHRSVSWYQQTPGQGLQFLFEYFSETQRNKGNFPGRFSGRQFSNSRSEMNVSTLELGDSALYLCASSLGTRGLGGELFFGEGSRLTVL.